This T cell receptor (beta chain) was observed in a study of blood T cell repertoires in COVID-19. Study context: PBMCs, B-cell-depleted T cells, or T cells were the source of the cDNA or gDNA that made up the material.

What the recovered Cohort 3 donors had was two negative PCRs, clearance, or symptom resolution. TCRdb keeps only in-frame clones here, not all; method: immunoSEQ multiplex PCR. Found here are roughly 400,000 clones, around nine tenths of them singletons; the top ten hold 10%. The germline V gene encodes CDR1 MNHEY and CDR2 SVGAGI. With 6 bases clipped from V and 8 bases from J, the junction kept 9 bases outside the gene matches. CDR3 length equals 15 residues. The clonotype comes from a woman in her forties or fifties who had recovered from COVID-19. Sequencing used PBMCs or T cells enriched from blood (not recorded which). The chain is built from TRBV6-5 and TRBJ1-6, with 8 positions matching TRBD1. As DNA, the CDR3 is TGTGCCAGCAGACTCTTAGGACAGGGATATTCACCCCTCCACTTT. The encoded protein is CASRLLGQGYSPLHF.